The T cell receptor (beta chain) under discussion was sequenced for a study of shared clonotypes between healthy human individuals. Several immunoSEQ 96-well plates shared each subset's DNA, each plate a replicate. Generated by immunoSEQ multiplex PCR, the TCRdb table keeps only in-frame clones and is missing some. The repertoire holds a few million clones, with under 95% as singletons. Germline CDR1 MNHNY, CDR2 SVGAGI (reference sequence). V gave up 6 bases and J gave up 5 bases, with 16 bases separating them. This CDR3 is 14 amino acids long. The source is a man aged 18 to 29 in good health. Some clones in this sample may be carry-over from other donors' samples. The sample consisted of naive CD4+ T cells from PBMCs. Subset given: CD45RA+ positively selected. The chain is built from TRBV6-6 and TRBJ1-1, with D possibly TRBD1 on 6 matching bases. CDR3 sequence (DNA): TGTGCCAGCAGCCACGACAGGAAAGAAACTGAAGCTTTCTTT. This translates into CASSHDRKETEAFF.